The 11 T cell receptor beta chains given below trace back to one sample, sequenced in a study of shared clonotypes between healthy human individuals. Data came from immunoSEQ multiplex PCR; TCRdb stores just in-frame clones and leaves some out. The sample lists approximately 700,000 clones, 60% to 75% occurring once. Source material: memory CD4+ T cells sorted from blood. Specified subset: CD45RA-negative fraction. The receptor set was obtained from a woman aged 30 to 39 in good health.

The chain carries TRBV7-7 and TRBJ2-7; D is ambiguous. V lost 2 bases, J lost 7 bases, and 15 bases lay in between. Germline values: CDR1 SSHAT, CDR2 FNYEAQ (reference sequence). The CDR3 loop spans 14 amino acids. The DNA of the CDR3 is TGTGCCAGCAGCTTATCATTTGCTGGTGGAGAGCAGTACTTC. It encodes CASSLSFAGGEQYF.

This rearrangement joins TRBV6-6 to TRBJ2-5; 12 nucleotides agree with TRBD2. The CDR3 covers 15 residues. V was clipped by 6 bases and J by 4 bases; unmatched bases: 6. Germline-derived CDR1 and CDR2 are MNHNY and SVGAGI (reference sequence). The CDR3 reads CASRPSGRAAETQYF. CDR3 sequence (DNA): TGTGCCAGCAGGCCTAGCGGGAGGGCCGCAGAGACCCAGTACTTC.

This clone has a count of ten or more. This sequence joins TRBV7-6 and TRBJ2-6, with D possibly TRBD1 on 6 matching bases. The CDR3 has 18 amino acids. Germline loops: CDR1 SGHVS, CDR2 FNYEAQ. Trimming left V 1 base short and J 0 bases short, with 13 bases between. The CDR3 here is CASSLVRGQSSGANVLTF. CDR3 in DNA: TGTGCCAGCAGCTTAGTTCGAGGACAGTCCTCTGGGGCCAACGTCCTGACTTTC.

The CDR3 loop reads CASNSQGRSYEQYF. DNA of the CDR3: TGTGCCAGCAATTCTCAGGGTAGGTCCTACGAGCAGTACTTC. The V and J genes are TRBV28 and TRBJ2-7, with D possibly being TRBD1 (5 bases). The CDR3 totals 14 residues. Germline V gene data show CDR1 as MDHEN and CDR2 as SYDVKM. V lost 7 bases and J 1 base, leaving 14 bases between the germline ends.

The chain carries TRBV9 and TRBJ2-2, with D possibly being TRBD2 (5 bases). CDR3 size: 15 residues. V was shortened by 5 bases and J by 0 bases, with 11 bases between the two germline ends. In germline, CDR1 is SGDLS, CDR2 YYNGEE. Here the CDR3 reads CASSLAEANTGELFF. In DNA, the CDR3 is TGTGCCAGCAGTTTGGCGGAGGCGAACACCGGGGAGCTGTTTTTT. The variable domain in full, completed from reference TRBV9 and TRBJ2-2, reads DSGVTQTPKHLITATGQRVTLRCSPRSGDLSVYWYQQSLDQGLQFLIQYYNGEERAKGNILERFSAQQFPDLHSELNLSSLELGDSALYFCASSLAEANTGELFFGEGSRLTVL.

This clone was observed many times. At one end, the junction sequence differs from germline, possibly due to a read error. The chain joins TRBV7-2 to TRBJ1-4, with no clear D. Germline lookup yields CDR1 SGHTA and CDR2 FQGNSA. CDR3 length: 13 amino acids. The DNA of the CDR3 is TGTGCCAGCGGCTTGATGATGGGTGAAAAACTGTTTTTT. It encodes CASGLMMGEKLFF.

CDR3 region: CASSFLGSRETQYF. The CDR3 DNA follows: TGTGCCAGCAGTTTTCTAGGATCCAGGGAGACCCAGTACTTC. V is TRBV28 and J is TRBJ2-5; D gene uncertain. V was cut by 3 bases and J by 5 bases, with 13 bases left in between. CDR3 length: 14 amino acids. Per germline, CDR1 MDHEN and CDR2 SYDVKM.

CDR3 in DNA: TGTGCCAGCAGTAGACTAGCGGGAGAAGAGACCCAGTACTTC. It translates to CASSRLAGEETQYF. V and J are TRBV2 and TRBJ2-5, with TRBD2 identical over 12 bases. CDR1 and CDR2 from the germline V gene are SNHLY and FYNNEI. This CDR3 region has 14 residues. V lost 5 bases to trimming and J lost 3 bases; unmatched junction nucleotides: 1.

The gene calls are TRBV25-1 and TRBJ2-2; D remains ambiguous. The CDR3 is 14 amino acids. Trimming took off 7 bases at V and 0 bases at J, with 9 bases between the two ends. Germline CDR1 and CDR2: MGHDK and SYGVNS. For the CDR3, the DNA is TGTGCCAGCATTTCTCGGACGAACACCGGGGAGCTGTTTTTT. Its translation: CASISRTNTGELFF.

The V call is TRBV6-6, the J call TRBJ1-3, with 9 positions matching TRBD1. Unmatched junction bases numbered 5, after V lost 6 bases and J lost 8 bases. CDR3 length: 13 amino acids. Germline loops: CDR1 MNHNY, CDR2 SVGAGI (reference sequence). The CDR3 DNA reads as TGTGCCAGCAGCCAGGGACAGGGACACACCATATATTTT. Protein sequence: CASSQGQGHTIYF.

The J gene is TRBJ2-7, the V gene TRBV7-9; 11 bases align to TRBD1. The V gene end was trimmed by 1 base and the J gene end by 7 bases; junction bases not matched to a gene: 6. This CDR3 region has 15 residues. Germline V gives CDR1 SEHNR, CDR2 FQNEAQ (reference sequence). The CDR3 is CASSLGGQGAGEQYF. CDR3 in DNA: TGTGCCAGCAGCTTAGGTGGACAGGGGGCGGGAGAGCAGTACTTC.